This T cell receptor beta chain originates from a study of response to subunit inactivated influenza vaccine. TCRdb reprocessed the RT-PCR reads with MiXCR, giving one entry per CDR3 protein. Counted here are more than 400,000 distinct CDR3 sequences, approximately 7.3% occurring once; the ten biggest clones make up around 13%. This clonotype was observed a handful of times. The CDR3 loop spans 15 amino acids. Per the germline V gene, CDR1 is KGHSH and CDR2 is LQKENI. V lost 3 bases and J 4 bases, leaving 12 bases between the germline ends. Material: PBMCs from blood, obtained less than 30 months after vaccination. The sequence came from a man aged 50 to 69 who received an inactivated influenza vaccine. The V call is TRBV18, the J call TRBJ2-2; no firm D call. CDR3 bases: TGTGCCAGCTCACCGGATCGTTCACCCACCGGGGAGCTGTTTTTT. It specifies CASSPDRSPTGELFF.